This TCR beta chain comes out of a study of shared clonotypes between healthy human individuals. The study, taken as a whole, reports: In general, naive subsets displayed greater estimated richness than memory subsets did.

Libraries were prepared by immunoSEQ multiplex PCR; TCRdb keeps only in-frame clonotypes and omits some of them. The sample has some 2,500,000 clones, just under 95% seen once. About this clone: Its antigen is undetermined.

V shed 4 bases and J 0 bases; nucleotides not matched to a gene: 11. The CDR3 has 18 residues. Germline values: CDR1 MDHEN, CDR2 SYDVKM. The sequencing sample was made of naive CD4+ T cells from PBMCs. Subset denoted: CD45RA+ positively selected. This TCR was recovered from a man between 18 and 29 years old in good health. Some clones in this sample may be carry-over from other donors' samples. V gene TRBV28 combines with J gene TRBJ2-1; 8 bases match TRBD2. CDR3 nucleotides: TGTGCCAGCAGTTCAGCGGGAGAGGGGGATTTCTCCTACAATGAGCAGTTCTTC. Its protein is CASSSAGEGDFSYNEQFF.